The following is a T cell receptor (beta chain) sequence with its context. Patients of the Seattle cohort, enrolled during active infection, were followed longitudinally. Germline CDR1 is LGHDT and CDR2 is YNNKEL (reference sequence). Germline trimming cut 3 bases from V and 6 bases from J; bases unmatched to any gene: 5. This CDR3 has 14 amino acids. This sample was taken from a study of blood T cell repertoires in COVID-19. The table came from immunoSEQ multiplex PCR; TCRdb's copy has only in-frame clones and leaves some out. Counted here are about 250,000 clones, about 82% occurring once; the ten biggest clones make up approximately 5%.

Source material: peripheral blood. The rearrangement links TRBV3-1 (or the pseudogene TRBV3-2) to TRBJ2-3; 8 positions agree with TRBD2. The origin of this receptor is a man aged 45-65 years with COVID-19, enrolled during active disease. The CDR3 spells CASSQVRLADTQYF. CDR3 coding DNA: TGTGCCAGCAGCCAGGTCCGACTAGCGGATACGCAGTATTTT.